These 22 T cell receptor beta chains share one sample of origin, sequenced in a study of shared clonotypes between healthy human individuals. Assay used: immunoSEQ multiplex PCR; TCRdb lists only in-frame clones, some missing. This table holds some 1,100,000 clones, around 82% found once. The source material was memory CD4+ T cells from PBMCs. Subset specified: CD45RA-negative fraction. The receptors shown here come from a young man in good health. Some clones in this sample may be carry-over from other donors' samples.

The CDR3 reads CASSADSSSSYEQYF. The CDR3 DNA sequence: TGTGCCAGCAGCGCAGACTCCTCGAGCTCCTACGAGCAGTACTTC. The chain joins TRBV5-4 to TRBJ2-7, with unresolved D. V gave up 4 bases and J gave up 0 bases, with 14 bases separating them. The CDR3 loop spans 15 amino acids. Germline V gene lookup returns CDR1 SGHNT and CDR2 YYREEE (reference sequence).

This chain joins TRBV2 and TRBJ2-7, with D perhaps being TRBD1 or TRBD2 (5 bases each). The CDR3 spans 14 residues. Germline lookup yields CDR1 SNHLY and CDR2 FYNNEI. The V end was cut by 6 bases, the J end by 7 bases, with 19 bases between. In nucleotides, the CDR3 is TGTGCCAGCAGAAAAGAGGGACGAGAGGGGGAGCAGTACTTC. Translated, it gives CASRKEGREGEQYF.

The V and J genes are TRBV18 and TRBJ1-1; D is unclear. Between the trimmed V and J ends, which lost 2 bases and 0 bases, there was a span of 13 bases. The CDR3 has 16 amino acids. Germline CDR1 is KGHSH and CDR2 is LQKENI. The chain's CDR3 is CASSPFGLGMNTEAFF. The CDR3 DNA sequence: TGTGCCAGCTCACCATTTGGTCTAGGGATGAACACTGAAGCTTTCTTT.

The gene calls are TRBV4-1 and TRBJ2-4; 8 bases are a match to TRBD1. The germline CDR1 and CDR2 sequences are MGHRA and YSYEKL. V gave up 6 bases and J gave up 0 bases; unmatched junction bases: 4. The CDR3 has 15 residues. CDR3 loop: CASRGQGEAKNIQYF. The DNA of the CDR3 is TGCGCCAGCAGAGGACAGGGAGAAGCCAAAAACATTCAGTACTTC.

This clone was detected only once. The chain is built from TRBV13 and TRBJ2-1; 9 bases line up with TRBD2. V dropped 6 bases and J dropped 4; count of bases not matched to a gene: 7. The germline CDR1 and CDR2 sequences are PRHDT and FYEKMQ (reference sequence). This CDR3 region has 15 residues. CDR3 protein: CASSPSGRTYNEQFF. CDR3 coding DNA: TGTGCCAGCAGTCCCAGCGGGAGGACGTACAATGAGCAGTTCTTC.

The chain recombines TRBV23-1 with TRBJ2-7; 11 bases line up with TRBD2. TRBV23-1 qualifies as an ORF whose function is uncertain. V lost 0 bases to trimming and J lost 7 bases; unmatched junction nucleotides: 11. The CDR3 sequence is 17 residues long. CDR3 loop: CASSQSLAGAPPREQYF. In DNA, the CDR3 is TGCGCCAGCAGTCAATCACTAGCGGGAGCCCCCCCTAGGGAGCAGTACTTC.

A single count supports this clone. The rearrangement uses TRBV7-2 and TRBJ1-4; tentative D call: TRBD1 (5 bases). Looked up from germline, CDR1 is SGHTA and CDR2 is FQGNSA. The CDR3 runs to 16 residues. V lost 3 bases and J 7 bases, leaving 18 bases between the germline ends. This CDR3 reads CASSFPTGGEGEKLFF. In nucleotides, the CDR3 is TGTGCCAGCAGCTTCCCAACCGGGGGAGAGGGTGAAAAACTGTTTTTT.

The V gene is TRBV28, the J gene TRBJ2-3; no firm D call. In germline, CDR1 is MDHEN, CDR2 SYDVKM. The germline V and J ends were trimmed by 1 base and 4 bases, with 6 bases remaining between them. The length of the CDR3 is 13 residues. In DNA form, the CDR3 reads TGTGCCAGCAGTTTATTAGAGGCAGATACGCAGTATTTT. It is translated as CASSLLEADTQYF.

The V gene is TRBV6-5, the J gene TRBJ1-3, with 7 bases identical to TRBD1. Trimming took 5 bases from V and 4 from J; bases not matched to a gene: 2. Germline CDR1 is MNHEY and CDR2 is SVGAGI. This CDR3 has 13 amino acids. CDR3 sequence: CASSEDRGNTIYF. CDR3 in DNA: TGTGCCAGCAGTGAGGACAGGGGAAACACCATATATTTT.

This clone came up a few times. The chain carries TRBV6-1 and TRBJ1-3, with D possibly being TRBD1 (5 bases). Germline V gene data show CDR1 as MNHNS and CDR2 as SASEGT. CDR3 size: 16 residues. Trimming stripped 3 bases from V and 4 bases from J, with 16 bases between. The CDR3, as DNA: TGTGCCAGCAGTGACCCCCCCGGACACGTGGGAAACACCATATATTTT. Its protein product is CASSDPPGHVGNTIYF.

Turning to this clone: The sample holds other DNA sequences that translate to the same CDR3. This chain uses TRBV5-1 with TRBJ1-5; tentatively, D is TRBD1 (5 bases). The V gene lost 0 bases and the J gene lost 0 bases, with 10 bases spanning the gap. This CDR3 is built from 16 residues. CDR1 and CDR2 from the germline V gene are SGHRS and YFSETQ. The CDR3 coding sequence is TGCGCCAGCAGCTTGGTACCGGGGACTAGCAATCAGCCCCAGCATTTT. Protein product: CASSLVPGTSNQPQHF.

This rearrangement joins TRBV28 to TRBJ2-2, with D maybe TRBD2 (6 bases). V was cut by 3 bases and J by 6 bases, with 14 bases left in between. CDR1 is MDHEN, CDR2 SYDVKM, per germline. The CDR3 runs 15 residues. The CDR3 reads CASSLAGRLAGELFF. The CDR3 DNA reads as TGTGCCAGCAGTTTGGCGGGACGACTCGCCGGGGAGCTGTTTTTT.

The genes are TRBV28 and TRBJ1-2; unclear D gene. The CDR3 runs 15 residues. Germline CDR1 MDHEN, CDR2 SYDVKM. V was shortened by 6 bases and J by 2 bases, with 16 bases between the two germline ends. The CDR3 sequence: CASSRPVRLNYGYTF. The DNA of the CDR3 is TGTGCCAGCAGCCGGCCTGTCAGGCTCAACTATGGCTACACCTTC.

The V call is TRBV7-2, the J call TRBJ2-1; 10 bases align to TRBD2. There are 16 residues in the CDR3. The germline V gene encodes CDR1 SGHTA and CDR2 FQGNSA. V dropped 4 bases and J dropped 8; count of bases not matched to a gene: 11. The CDR3 loop reads CASSSRTSGVVDEQFF. The CDR3 coding sequence is TGTGCCAGCAGCTCCCGGACTAGCGGAGTGGTGGATGAGCAGTTCTTC.

The count of this clone is one. The V gene is TRBV6-6, the J gene TRBJ2-1; TRBD1 matches at 7 bases. This CDR3 spans 15 amino acids. Germline V gene data show CDR1 as MNHNY and CDR2 as SVGAGI (reference sequence). V shed 4 bases and J 7 bases; nucleotides not matched to a gene: 10. The DNA for the CDR3 is TGTGCCAGCAGTTCCAAGGGGGCTCGGGGAAATGAGCAGTTCTTC. This encodes CASSSKGARGNEQFF.

This rearrangement joins TRBV12-5 to TRBJ2-5; TRBD1 is a possible D gene (5 bases). There are 12 residues in the CDR3. Germline values: CDR1 LGHNT, CDR2 FRNRAP. V dropped 3 bases and J dropped 4 bases, with 6 bases sitting between them. The CDR3 region has the DNA TGTGCTAGTGGTTTAAGGGGAGAGACCCAGTACTTC. Translated, it gives CASGLRGETQYF.

V usage is TRBV14 and J usage is TRBJ2-5, with 9 bases lining up with TRBD2. The CDR3 spans 15 residues. Losses at the gene ends were 4 bases for V and 4 bases for J; bases not matched to a gene: 7. CDR1 and CDR2 (germline): SGHDN, FVKESK. DNA of the CDR3: TGTGCCAGCAGCCTCACCGGACTAGCGCGAGAGACCCAGTACTTC. Translated, it gives CASSLTGLARETQYF.

Concerning this clone itself: This sample also contains other DNA sequences that code for the same CDR3. The chain uses TRBV5-1 and TRBJ2-3; a possible D gene is TRBD1 (5 bases). V was pared by 7 bases and J by 0 bases, with 12 bases between. Germline CDR1 SGHRS, CDR2 YFSETQ. This CDR3 contains 14 residues. CDR3 sequence (DNA): TGCGCCAGCTTAAGGGGCGGTAGCACAGATACGCAGTATTTT. Translating gives CASLRGGSTDTQYF.

V is TRBV9 and J is TRBJ1-1; D perhaps matches TRBD1 (6 bases). The CDR3 contains 14 residues. The germline CDR1 and CDR2 sequences are SGDLS and YYNGEE. The ends were cut back, 6 bases at V and 5 bases at J, with 17 bases in the middle. The CDR3 loop is CASTPQRGTTEAFF. Written as DNA, the CDR3 is TGTGCCAGCACCCCTCAGAGGGGGACGACTGAAGCTTTCTTT. The variable domain in full, completed from reference TRBV9 and TRBJ1-1, reads DSGVTQTPKHLITATGQRVTLRCSPRSGDLSVYWYQQSLDQGLQFLIQYYNGEERAKGNILERFSAQQFPDLHSELNLSSLELGDSALYFCASTPQRGTTEAFFGQGTRLTVV.

The chain has TRBV5-4 and TRBJ1-4; the match to TRBD1 covers 10 bases. Germline CDR1 reads SGHNT; CDR2 reads YYREEE (reference sequence). The trim removed 4 bases at V and 10 bases at J, leaving 4 bases unmatched. The CDR3 contains 13 residues. The CDR3 sequence is CASSTGTGVKLFF. In nucleotides, the CDR3 is TGTGCCAGCAGCACCGGGACAGGGGTAAAACTGTTTTTT.

V is TRBV28 and J is TRBJ1-2, with D uncertain. Germline CDR1 MDHEN, CDR2 SYDVKM. The CDR3 runs 14 residues. The V and J ends lost 1 base and 8 bases respectively, with 14 bases between them. The CDR3 here is CASSLSPTIGGYTF. The CDR3 bases are TGTGCCAGCAGTTTATCCCCCACGATAGGCGGCTACACCTTC.

This clone was counted only a few times. This chain joins TRBV27 and TRBJ2-3, with 7 nucleotides matching TRBD2. Germline lookup yields CDR1 MNHEY and CDR2 SMNVEV (reference sequence). V lost 2 bases, J lost 8 bases, and 13 bases stayed unmatched. The CDR3 runs 16 residues. The CDR3 loop is CASSLGLSGRSRTQYF. The CDR3 DNA is TGTGCCAGCAGTTTAGGACTTTCCGGGAGGAGTCGTACGCAGTATTTT.